These 9 T cell receptor beta chains came from one sample sequenced in a study of cytomegalovirus exposure and HLA in healthy donors. PCR employed 60 Vbeta and 13 Jbeta primers. Method: immunoSEQ multiplex PCR; TCRdb's copy keeps in-frame clones and lacks some. Of fewer than 200,000 clones in the sample, about 82% were seen once. Sequenced sample: PBMCs. Receptor source: a female donor in good health and CMV-seronegative.

This sequence joins TRBV18 and TRBJ2-7; 8 bases are shared with TRBD2. V was clipped by 2 bases and J by 0 bases; unmatched bases: 18. This CDR3 has 20 amino acids. The germline V gene encodes CDR1 KGHSH and CDR2 LQKENI. The DNA of the CDR3 is TGTGCCAGCTCACCATTACTAGCGGCAAGCCCTACCAGATACTCCTACGAGCAGTACTTC. Protein sequence: CASSPLLAASPTRYSYEQYF.

Only a few counts were recorded for this clone. The chain joins TRBV19 to TRBJ1-5, with D perhaps TRBD1 (5 bases). The CDR3 length is 14 residues. In germline, CDR1 is LNHDA, CDR2 SQIVND (reference sequence). Trimming took 3 bases from V and 3 from J, leaving 9 bases between them. DNA for the CDR3: TGTGCCAGTAGTATCGGACATGACAATCAGCCCCAGCATTTT. It specifies CASSIGHDNQPQHF.

On this clone: The junction departs from the called germline gene at one end, perhaps through a read error. The rearrangement links TRBV18 to TRBJ1-1, with 8 bases matching TRBD1. CDR3 size: 14 residues. Germline assignment: CDR1 KGHSH and CDR2 LQKENI. In DNA form, the CDR3 reads TGTGCCAGCTCACCGACAGGGGTGAACATTGAAGCTTTCTTT. Translated, it gives CASSPTGVNIEAFF.

This rearrangement joins TRBV6-1 to TRBJ1-1; possibly TRBD1 for D (5 bases). The length of the CDR3 is 11 residues. Trimming removed 7 bases at V and 8 bases at J, with 11 bases between. Germline V CDR1 and CDR2: MNHNS, SASEGT. CDR3 sequence: CASIWQGEAFF. The CDR3 coding sequence is TGTGCCAGCATTTGGCAGGGAGAAGCTTTCTTT.

The chain has TRBV5-1 and TRBJ2-1; TRBD2 agrees at 12 bases. The trim removed 3 bases at V and 1 base at J, leaving 8 bases unmatched. Germline V CDR1 and CDR2: SGHRS, YFSETQ. CDR3 size: 18 residues. CDR3 protein: CASSSGLAGRYSYNEQFF. As DNA, the CDR3 is TGCGCCAGCAGCTCCGGACTAGCGGGAAGATATTCCTACAATGAGCAGTTCTTC.

The chain combines TRBV11-2 with TRBJ2-5; no clear D. Judging by the DNA end, TRBJ2-7 fits better; the J call may be wrong. This CDR3 contains 14 residues. CDR1 and CDR2 (germline): SGHAT, FQNNGV. CDR3 residues: CASRASRNSYEQYF. CDR3 nucleotide sequence: TGTGCCAGCAGGGCCAGCAGGAACTCCTACGAGCAGTACTTC.

This rearrangement joins TRBV28 to TRBJ2-5; perhaps TRBD1 as D (6 bases). This CDR3 has 14 residues. Germline V CDR1 and CDR2: MDHEN, SYDVKM. V was cut by 7 bases and J by 1 base, with 13 bases left in between. The CDR3 DNA sequence: TGTGCCAGCAATCCCCGAGGGGGCCAAGAGACCCAGTACTTC. This gives the protein CASNPRGGQETQYF.

This clone has a single count. This chain connects TRBV4-2 to TRBJ1-1; 7 bases are shared with TRBD1. The J segment lost 1 base and the V segment lost 1 base, leaving 6 bases of the junction unmatched. This CDR3 is 16 amino acids long. Germline loops: CDR1 LGHNA, CDR2 YNFKEQ. The CDR3 here is CASSQGSGTENTEAFF. The CDR3 DNA reads as TGTGCCAGCAGCCAAGGGTCCGGGACAGAGAACACTGAAGCTTTCTTT.

This chain connects TRBV13 to TRBJ1-4; possibly TRBD1 for D (5 bases). Trimming left V 3 bases short and J 4 bases short, with 15 bases between. CDR3 size: 16 residues. Germline V gives CDR1 PRHDT, CDR2 FYEKMQ (reference sequence). This CDR3 is CASSFRQTKINEKLFF. The CDR3 DNA reads as TGTGCCAGCAGCTTTAGACAGACAAAAATTAATGAAAAACTGTTTTTT.